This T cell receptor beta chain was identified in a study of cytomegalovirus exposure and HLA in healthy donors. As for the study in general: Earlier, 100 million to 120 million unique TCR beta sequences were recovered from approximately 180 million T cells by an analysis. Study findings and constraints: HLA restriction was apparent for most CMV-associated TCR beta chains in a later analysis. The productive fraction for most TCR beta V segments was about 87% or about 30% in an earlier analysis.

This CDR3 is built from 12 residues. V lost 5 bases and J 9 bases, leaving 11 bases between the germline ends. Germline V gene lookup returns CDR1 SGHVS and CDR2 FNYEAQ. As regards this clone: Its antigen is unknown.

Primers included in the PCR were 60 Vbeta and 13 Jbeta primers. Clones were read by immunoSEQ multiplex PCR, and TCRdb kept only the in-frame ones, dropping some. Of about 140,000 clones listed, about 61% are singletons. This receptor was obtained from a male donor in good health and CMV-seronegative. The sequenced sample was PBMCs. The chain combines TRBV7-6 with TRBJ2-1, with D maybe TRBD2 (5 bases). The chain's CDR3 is CASSREFGEQFF. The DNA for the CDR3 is TGTGCCAGCAGCCGGGAATTTGGTGAGCAGTTCTTC. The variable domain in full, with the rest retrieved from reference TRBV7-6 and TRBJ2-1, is GAGVSQSPRYKVTKRGQDVALRCDPISGHVSLYWYRQALGQGPEFLTYFNYEAQQDKSGLPNDRFSAERPEGSISTLTIQRTEQRDSAMYRCASSREFGEQFFGPGTRLTVL.